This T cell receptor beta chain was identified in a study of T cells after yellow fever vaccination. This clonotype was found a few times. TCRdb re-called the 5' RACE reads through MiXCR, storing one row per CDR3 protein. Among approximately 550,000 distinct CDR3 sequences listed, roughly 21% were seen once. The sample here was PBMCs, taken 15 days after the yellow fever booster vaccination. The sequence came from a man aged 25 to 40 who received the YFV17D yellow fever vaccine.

Here the CDR3 reads CATSRLEGVGGYTF. In DNA form, the CDR3 reads TGTGCCACCAGCAGACTCGAAGGGGTCGGCGGCTACACCTTC. V gene TRBV15 combines with J gene TRBJ1-2; D may be TRBD1 (5 bases). Trimming cost V 2 bases and J 8 bases, with 15 bases left between them. Germline V gives CDR1 LNHNV, CDR2 YYDKDF (reference sequence). The CDR3 is 14 amino acids.